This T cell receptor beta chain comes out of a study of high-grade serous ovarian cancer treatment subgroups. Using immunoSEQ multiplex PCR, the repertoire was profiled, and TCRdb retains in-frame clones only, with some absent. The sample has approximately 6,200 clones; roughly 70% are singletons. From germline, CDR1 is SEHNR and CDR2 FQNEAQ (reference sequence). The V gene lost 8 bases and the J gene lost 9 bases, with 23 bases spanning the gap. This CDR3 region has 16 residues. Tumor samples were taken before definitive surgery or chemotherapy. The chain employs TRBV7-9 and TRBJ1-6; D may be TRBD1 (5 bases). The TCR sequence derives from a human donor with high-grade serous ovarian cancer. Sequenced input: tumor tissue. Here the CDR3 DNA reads TGTGCCAGCTCAACCCCAGACCTGGGCGGGGGTTCACCCCTCCACTTT. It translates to CASSTPDLGGGSPLHF.